This T cell receptor beta chain was found in a study of graft-versus-host responses after intestinal transplantation. Study-wide background: All recipients got anti-thymocyte globulin induction, then tacrolimus and steroids for approximately 3 years. Findings of the study overall: Analysis identified GvH clones in recipient marrow, with some appearing first in ileum or blood. Individuals carrying graft-donor T cell macrochimerism showed high graft-versus-host to host-versus-graft clonal ratios in allografts. Early declines in HvG clones that occurred post-transplant were associated with peak circulating GvH clone levels.

This clone has only a few counts. Its antigen is as yet unknown. This CDR3 has 13 residues. Germline V lookup: CDR1 LNHDA, CDR2 SQIVND (reference sequence). V shed 1 base and J shed 5 bases, with 8 bases lying between them. Measured with immunoSEQ multiplex PCR; TCRdb has only the in-frame clones, and not every one. This sample has about 85,000 clones, with roughly 90% found just once. Sequences were derived from unstimulated CD8+ T cells sorted from spleen or lymph node cells, sampled before transplant. The sequence came from a human donor who was the organ donor for an intestinal transplant. This chain connects TRBV19 to TRBJ1-1; D is unclear. CDR3 coding DNA: TGTGCCAGTAGTATAGGAGGGATGACTGAAGCTTTCTTT. It specifies CASSIGGMTEAFF.